Below are 32 T cell receptor beta chains sequenced from a single sample in a study of cytomegalovirus exposure and HLA in healthy donors. In the PCR, 60 Vbeta and 13 Jbeta primers were used. Using immunoSEQ multiplex PCR, the repertoire was profiled, and TCRdb retains in-frame clones only, with some absent. The sample lists 100,000 to 150,000 clones, around four fifths occurring once. Input material: PBMCs. Source of these receptors: a boy aged 5-17 years in good health and CMV-seronegative.

The table lists this clone with a few counts. The CDR3 reads CASRLAISTDTQYF. For the CDR3, the DNA is TGTGCCAGCAGACTAGCGATTAGCACAGATACGCAGTATTTT. The chain couples TRBV6-1 to TRBJ2-3; 7 positions agree with TRBD2. In germline, CDR1 is MNHNS, CDR2 SASEGT. The CDR3 loop spans 14 amino acids. The V segment lost 6 bases and the J segment 0 bases; nucleotides outside the gene matches: 3.

The V call is TRBV19, the J call TRBJ2-4; tentative D call: TRBD2 (7 bases). Trimming left V 2 bases short and J 3 bases short, with 14 bases between. The germline V gene encodes CDR1 LNHDA and CDR2 SQIVND (reference sequence). CDR3 length: 16 amino acids. CDR3 sequence: CASSIRGGSGKNIQYF. DNA for the CDR3: TGTGCCAGTAGTATAAGGGGGGGTAGTGGCAAAAACATTCAGTACTTC.

The chain employs TRBV19 and TRBJ2-1; 11 bases fit TRBD1. Germline assignment: CDR1 LNHDA and CDR2 SQIVND (reference sequence). The trim removed 7 bases at V and 2 bases at J, leaving 7 bases unmatched. The CDR3 sequence is 16 residues long. In DNA form, the CDR3 reads TGTGCCAGTACCCCGGACAGGGGGCTACCCTACAATGAGCAGTTCTTC. The encoded protein is CASTPDRGLPYNEQFF.

V gene TRBV7-2 combines with J gene TRBJ1-1; the D gene is possibly TRBD1 (6 bases). V dropped 4 bases and J dropped 4 bases, with 16 bases sitting between them. Germline CDR1 reads SGHTA; CDR2 reads FQGNSA. The CDR3 contains 15 residues. CDR3 residues: CASSSPGHLVTEAFF. The CDR3 nucleotides read TGTGCCAGCAGCTCTCCGGGACACCTTGTCACTGAAGCTTTCTTT.

The DNA of the CDR3 is TGTGCCAGTAGTAAATTGGGGTCTAGCGTGAGGGACAATGAGCAGTTCTTC. Its translation: CASSKLGSSVRDNEQFF. The rearrangement links TRBV19 to TRBJ2-1; TRBD2 is a possible D gene (6 bases). CDR1 and CDR2 from the germline V gene are LNHDA and SQIVND (reference sequence). Trimming left V 4 bases short and J 5 bases short, with 21 bases between. The CDR3 covers 17 residues.

V and J are TRBV4-1 and TRBJ2-3, with D unresolved. V lost 0 bases and J 2 bases, leaving 6 bases between the germline ends. The germline gives CDR1 MGHRA, CDR2 YSYEKL. CDR3 length: 14 amino acids. CDR3 amino acids: CASSQDRYTDTQYF. The CDR3 coding sequence is TGCGCCAGCAGCCAAGACAGATACACAGATACGCAGTATTTT.

This chain joins TRBV4-2 and TRBJ2-4; a possible D gene is TRBD1 (6 bases). Trimming took 1 base from V and 0 from J, leaving 13 bases between them. Germline loops: CDR1 LGHNA, CDR2 YNFKEQ. This CDR3 has 17 amino acids. CDR3 amino acids: CASSQAHQGLAKNIQYF. The DNA for the CDR3 is TGTGCCAGCAGCCAAGCTCATCAGGGGTTAGCCAAAAACATTCAGTACTTC.

The chain employs TRBV29-1 and TRBJ2-7; 10 bases are shared with TRBD2. The trim removed 4 bases at V and 4 bases at J, leaving 7 bases unmatched. From germline, CDR1 is SQVTM and CDR2 ANQGSEA. This CDR3 contains 14 residues. The CDR3 region is CSVASSGSMYEQYF. The CDR3, as DNA: TGCAGCGTTGCCTCTAGCGGGAGTATGTACGAGCAGTACTTC.

DNA of the CDR3: TGTGCCAGCAGTGAAATGGACAGCTACGAGCAGTACTTC. Amino acid sequence: CASSEMDSYEQYF. The chain is built from TRBV25-1 and TRBJ2-7; weak D call: TRBD1 (6 bases). Trimming left V 2 bases short and J 3 bases short, with 8 bases between. Germline lookup yields CDR1 MGHDK and CDR2 SYGVNS. The CDR3 covers 13 residues.

The chain combines TRBV19 with TRBJ1-1, with D perhaps TRBD1 (6 bases). The germline V gene has CDR1 LNHDA and CDR2 SQIVND (reference sequence). This CDR3 contains 12 residues. The germline V and J ends were trimmed by 7 bases and 11 bases, with 17 bases remaining between them. CDR3 sequence: CASIAIQGRAFF. The CDR3 DNA sequence: TGTGCCAGTATCGCCATACAGGGTCGGGCTTTCTTT.

This rearrangement joins TRBV5-1 to TRBJ2-1; 9 bases map to TRBD1. With V trimmed by 3 bases and J by 7 bases, 11 bases remained unmatched. From germline, CDR1 is SGHRS and CDR2 YFSETQ. CDR3 size: 16 residues. CDR3 in amino acids: CASSSPGQGFVNEQFF. For the CDR3, the DNA is TGCGCCAGCAGCTCCCCGGGACAGGGATTTGTGAATGAGCAGTTCTTC. Together with reference TRBV5-1 and TRBJ2-1, the CDR3 gives the full variable domain: KAGVTQTPRYLIKTRGQQVTLSCSPISGHRSVSWYQQTPGQGLQFLFEYFSETQRNKGNFPGRFSGRQFSNSRSEMNVSTLELGDSALYLCASSSPGQGFVNEQFFGPGTRLTVL.

The CDR3 region is CSAQTDRGHEQYF. The CDR3 DNA reads TGCAGCGCCCAGACCGACAGGGGACACGAGCAGTACTTC. This chain connects TRBV29-1 to TRBJ2-7; 8 bases line up with TRBD1. V lost 7 bases, J lost 5 bases, and 10 bases stayed unmatched. The CDR3 runs 13 residues. Per germline, CDR1 SQVTM and CDR2 ANQGSEA.

A few counts support this clone. The chain uses TRBV11-2 and TRBJ1-4; no firm D call. CDR1 and CDR2 (germline): SGHAT, FQNNGV. The CDR3 has 12 residues. Trimming shortened V by 1 base and J by 8 bases, and 5 bases separated the two germline ends. The CDR3 coding sequence is TGTGCCAGCAGCTTAGTTGGCGAAAAACTGTTTTTT. Translation gives CASSLVGEKLFF.

CDR3 in amino acids: CASSPRSPEAFF. The CDR3 DNA reads as TGTGCCAGCAGCCCGAGAAGCCCTGAAGCTTTCTTT. This chain links TRBV7-8 with TRBJ1-1; no reliable D call. CDR1 is SGHVS, CDR2 FQNEAQ, per germline. V gave up 5 bases and J gave up 6 bases, with 10 bases separating them. The CDR3 is 12 residues long.

The rearrangement joins TRBV5-5 to TRBJ2-2, with D unclear. CDR1 is SGHKS and CDR2 is YYEKEE in the germline V gene (reference sequence). CDR3 length: 15 residues. The V gene lost 7 bases and the J gene lost 1 base, with 14 bases spanning the gap. The CDR3 region has the DNA TGTGCCAGCGATCGCCAGCCGGGGAACACCGGGGAGCTGTTTTTT. Translation: CASDRQPGNTGELFF.

The rearrangement uses TRBV30 and TRBJ2-7; no clear D gene. Trimming pared 3 bases from V and 1 base from J, leaving 7 bases between. In germline, CDR1 is GTSNPN, CDR2 SVGIG (reference sequence). The length of the CDR3 is 12 residues. The CDR3 DNA follows: TGTGCCTGGAGGGCAGATTCCTACGAGCAGTACTTC. Translated: CAWRADSYEQYF.

This clone was recorded once. This chain links TRBV5-6 with TRBJ2-1; 9 bases are shared with TRBD1. Germline trimming cut 0 bases from V and 6 bases from J; bases unmatched to any gene: 7. The CDR3 sequence is 16 residues long. Germline values: CDR1 SGHDT, CDR2 YYEEEE. The DNA for the CDR3 is TGTGCCAGCAGCTTGGCAGGACAGGGGTTTTCCAATGAGCAGTTCTTC. Its translation is CASSLAGQGFSNEQFF.

The chain combines TRBV30 with TRBJ1-2; D remains ambiguous. The CDR3 is 11 residues long. The V end was cut by 5 bases, the J end by 6 bases, with 10 bases between. Germline lookup yields CDR1 GTSNPN and CDR2 SVGIG (reference sequence). CDR3 amino acids: CAWEDGDGYTF. Here the CDR3 DNA reads TGTGCCTGGGAAGACGGAGATGGCTACACCTTC.

This clone was recorded a few times. J is TRBJ2-1 and V is TRBV6-5; 7 positions match TRBD2. This CDR3 region has 13 residues. The germline gives CDR1 MNHEY, CDR2 SVGAGI. Trimming at V came to 6 bases and at J to 7 bases, leaving 6 bases not matched to a gene. The CDR3 region has the DNA TGTGCCAGCAGACTCCTTAGCGGGAATGAGCAGTTCTTC. Protein product: CASRLLSGNEQFF.

This chain joins TRBV4-1 and TRBJ1-1; 7 nucleotides agree with TRBD1. Unmatched junction bases numbered 11, after V lost 3 bases and J lost 1 base. CDR1 and CDR2 (germline): MGHRA, YSYEKL. This CDR3 has 17 residues. The CDR3 coding sequence is TGCGCCAGCAGCCAGGAACAACTGGGACAGAGGAACACTGAAGCTTTCTTT. It encodes CASSQEQLGQRNTEAFF.

This clone appeared a single time. The J gene is TRBJ2-3, the V gene TRBV10-2, with 12 bases matching TRBD2. V lost 6 bases and J lost 1; bases outside the gene matches: 8. The CDR3 covers 17 residues. The germline CDR1 and CDR2 sequences are WSHSY and SAAADI. CDR3 DNA: TGCGCCAGCAGAAGTCTAGCGGGAGGGGAGGGCACAGATACGCAGTATTTT. Translating gives CASRSLAGGEGTDTQYF.

The table lists this clone with a few counts. The CDR3 sequence: CASSGWLPDGAAEAFF. CDR3 DNA sequence: TGTGCCAGCAGCGGCTGGCTCCCCGATGGAGCAGCTGAAGCTTTCTTT. The genes are TRBV5-6 and TRBJ1-1, with D hard to call. The ends were cut back, 4 bases at V and 6 bases at J, with 22 bases in the middle. The length of the CDR3 is 16 residues. Germline CDR1 SGHDT, CDR2 YYEEEE.

The chain employs TRBV7-9 and TRBJ2-5; maybe TRBD1 (5 bases). The CDR3 is made up of 15 amino acids. V was trimmed by 3 bases and J by 0 bases, leaving 11 bases between them. The germline gives CDR1 SEHNR, CDR2 FQNEAQ (reference sequence). The CDR3 region is CASSLTVQDQETQYF. DNA for the CDR3: TGTGCCAGCAGCTTGACAGTCCAAGACCAAGAGACCCAGTACTTC.

The V gene is TRBV2, the J gene TRBJ2-5; D unresolved. The end of the DNA is better explained by TRBJ2-7, so the J call may be wrong. The CDR3 spans 12 residues. The germline gives CDR1 SNHLY, CDR2 FYNNEI. As DNA, the CDR3 is TGTGCCAGCAGTCTTTCTGCCTACGAGCAGTACTTC. Amino acid sequence: CASSLSAYEQYF.

J is TRBJ2-1 and V is TRBV18; 10 bases are a match to TRBD1. Germline-derived CDR1 and CDR2 are KGHSH and LQKENI. The CDR3 loop spans 15 amino acids. Trimming took 6 bases from V and 7 from J; bases not matched to a gene: 9. As DNA, the CDR3 is TGTGCCAGCTCCCTAGGACAGGGGGGGCTTAATGAGCAGTTCTTC. It specifies CASSLGQGGLNEQFF.

This chain links TRBV18 with TRBJ2-7, with a possible D match to TRBD2 (6 bases). CDR1 is KGHSH and CDR2 is LQKENI in the germline V gene. V was shortened by 2 bases and J by 2 bases, with 10 bases between the two germline ends. The CDR3 runs to 14 residues. The CDR3 reads CASSPGGKPYEQYF. CDR3 nucleotide sequence: TGTGCCAGCTCACCAGGCGGGAAACCCTACGAGCAGTACTTC.

This clone was seen just once. The CDR3 region has the DNA TGTGCCAGCAGCTTAATGTTAACTGGCGAGCAGTACTTC. Encoded protein: CASSLMLTGEQYF. The chain uses TRBV7-2 and TRBJ2-7, with D hard to call. The CDR3 totals 13 residues. From germline, CDR1 is SGHTA and CDR2 FQGNSA. With 2 bases removed from V and 6 bases from J, the gap between germline ends came to 11 bases.

The chain couples TRBV2 to TRBJ2-1; a weak D match, TRBD2 (6 bases). V gave up 5 bases and J gave up 7 bases, with 18 bases separating them. Germline assignment: CDR1 SNHLY and CDR2 FYNNEI. This CDR3 has 15 residues. This chain's CDR3 is CASSYYAGRENEQFF. Here the CDR3 DNA reads TGTGCCAGCAGTTACTATGCGGGACGCGAAAATGAGCAGTTCTTC.

The V gene is TRBV19, the J gene TRBJ1-5; D is uncertain. Trimming pared 1 base from V and 0 bases from J, leaving 7 bases between. The CDR3 sequence is 15 residues long. Germline CDR1 reads LNHDA; CDR2 reads SQIVND (reference sequence). CDR3 nucleotides: TGTGCCAGTAGTATAGGGCAGAATAGCAATCAGCCCCAGCATTTT. This encodes CASSIGQNSNQPQHF.

J is TRBJ2-5 and V is TRBV5-1; D remains unclear. The CDR3 is 11 residues long. Germline CDR1 is SGHRS and CDR2 is YFSETQ. V lost 4 bases to trimming and J lost 5 bases, with 6 bases between them. The CDR3 spells CASSRSETQYF. In DNA form, the CDR3 reads TGCGCCAGCAGCCGGAGTGAGACCCAGTACTTC. Based on the CDR3 plus reference TRBV5-1 and TRBJ2-5, the full variable domain is KAGVTQTPRYLIKTRGQQVTLSCSPISGHRSVSWYQQTPGQGLQFLFEYFSETQRNKGNFPGRFSGRQFSNSRSEMNVSTLELGDSALYLCASSRSETQYFGPGTRLLVL.

The chain joins TRBV5-4 to TRBJ2-7, with TRBD2 as a possible D gene (5 bases). Germline V gives CDR1 SGHNT, CDR2 YYREEE (reference sequence). The V end lost 0 bases, the J end lost 3 bases, and 10 bases lay between the germline ends. The CDR3 spans 14 residues. CDR3 sequence: CASSLGGSSYEQYF. The CDR3 DNA follows: TGTGCCAGCAGCTTGGGAGGGTCCAGCTACGAGCAGTACTTC.

This rearrangement joins TRBV7-2 to TRBJ2-7; 14 nucleotides align to TRBD2. Germline V CDR1 and CDR2: SGHTA, FQGNSA. The CDR3 loop spans 18 amino acids. The V segment lost 4 bases and the J segment 3 bases; nucleotides outside the gene matches: 11. CDR3 sequence (DNA): TGTGCCAGCAGCTGTACCGGGACTAGCGGGAGTCTTAGCTACGAGCAGTACTTC. It encodes CASSCTGTSGSLSYEQYF.